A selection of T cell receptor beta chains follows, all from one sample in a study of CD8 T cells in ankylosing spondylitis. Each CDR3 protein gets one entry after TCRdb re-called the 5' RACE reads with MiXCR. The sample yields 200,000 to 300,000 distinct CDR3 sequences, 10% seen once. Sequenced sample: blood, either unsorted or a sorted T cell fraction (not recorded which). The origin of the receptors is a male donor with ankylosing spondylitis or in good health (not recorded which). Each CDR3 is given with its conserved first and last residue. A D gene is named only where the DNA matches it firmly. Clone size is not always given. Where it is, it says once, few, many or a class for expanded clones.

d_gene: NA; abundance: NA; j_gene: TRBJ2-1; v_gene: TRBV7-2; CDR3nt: TGTGCCAGCAGCTTAGCCCCAGGAGGGGTGGGTTCCTACAATGAGCAGTTCTTC; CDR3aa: CASSLAPGGVGSYNEQFF
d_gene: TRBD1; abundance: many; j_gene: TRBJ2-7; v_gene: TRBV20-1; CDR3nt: TGCAGTGCTAGTGACAGGGGTTTCCACGAGCAGTACTTC; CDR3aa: CSASDRGFHEQYF
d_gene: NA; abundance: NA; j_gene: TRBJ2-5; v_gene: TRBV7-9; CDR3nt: TGTGCCAGCAGCATAACTCACAGTCGAGAGACCCAGTACTTC; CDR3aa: CASSITHSRETQYF
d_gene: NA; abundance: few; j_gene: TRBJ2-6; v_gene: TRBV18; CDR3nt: TGTGCCAGCTCACCAGAGGGCTCTGGGGCCAACGTCCTGACTTTC; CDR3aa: CASSPEGSGANVLTF
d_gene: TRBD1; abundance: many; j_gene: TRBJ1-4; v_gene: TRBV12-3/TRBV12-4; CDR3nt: TGTGCCAGCCGCCCACAGGGGGCCAATGAAAAACTGTTTTTT; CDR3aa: CASRPQGANEKLFF
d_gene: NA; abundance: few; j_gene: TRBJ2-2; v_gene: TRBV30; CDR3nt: TGTGCCTGGAAAGGGGTAGCGTACACCGGGGAGCTGTTTTTT; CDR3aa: CAWKGVAYTGELFF
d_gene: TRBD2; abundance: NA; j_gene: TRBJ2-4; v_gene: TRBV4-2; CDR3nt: TGTGCCAGCAGCCGAGATCTGTCGTCTTTCGGGAGGGACATTCAGTACTTC; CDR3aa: CASSRDLSSFGRDIQYF
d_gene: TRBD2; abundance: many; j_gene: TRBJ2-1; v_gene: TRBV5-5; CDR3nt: TGTGCCAGCAGCGCGACTAGCGGGAGCTCCTACAATGAGCAGTTCTTC; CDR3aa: CASSATSGSSYNEQFF
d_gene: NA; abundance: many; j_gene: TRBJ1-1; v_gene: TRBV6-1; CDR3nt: TGTGCCAGCAGTCTAGACCTGGCACGCTTGAACACTGAAGCTTTCTTT; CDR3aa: CASSLDLARLNTEAFF
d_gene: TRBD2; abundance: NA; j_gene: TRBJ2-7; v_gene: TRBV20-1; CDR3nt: TGCAGTGCTAGACGAATACGGGGCGGGACTAGCGGGAAGAACGAGCAGTACTTC; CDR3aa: CSARRIRGGTSGKNEQYF
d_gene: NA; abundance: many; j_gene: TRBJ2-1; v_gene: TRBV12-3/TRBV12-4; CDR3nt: TGTGCCAGCAGTTTAAATATGGGACGAAAGAATGAGCAGTTCTTC; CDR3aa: CASSLNMGRKNEQFF
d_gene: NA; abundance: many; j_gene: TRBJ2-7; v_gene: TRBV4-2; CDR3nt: TGTGCCAGCAGCCTCGAGCAGGGGCAATCCTACGAGCAGTACTTC; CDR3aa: CASSLEQGQSYEQYF
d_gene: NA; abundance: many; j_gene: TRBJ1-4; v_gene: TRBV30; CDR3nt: TGTGCCTGGAGCCCCCTCGGCACTAATGAAAAACTGTTTTTT; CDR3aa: CAWSPLGTNEKLFF
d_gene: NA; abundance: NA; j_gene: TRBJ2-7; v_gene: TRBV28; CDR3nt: TGTGCCAGCAGTTCCCTGACGGGGACCTACGAGCAGTACTTC; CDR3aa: CASSSLTGTYEQYF
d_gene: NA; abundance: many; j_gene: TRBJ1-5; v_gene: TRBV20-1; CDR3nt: TGCAGTGCTAGACTGTTGGACGGGAATCAGCCCCAGCATTTT; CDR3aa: CSARLLDGNQPQHF
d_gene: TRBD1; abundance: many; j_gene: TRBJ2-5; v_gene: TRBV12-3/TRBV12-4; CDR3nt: TGTGCCAGCAGTTCAGGGGGCGCGGAGACCCAGTACTTC; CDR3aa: CASSSGGAETQYF
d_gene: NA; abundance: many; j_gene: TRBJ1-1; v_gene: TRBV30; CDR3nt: TGTGCCTGGAGCTCGTCGGGGTCGACGGACTTT; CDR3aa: CAWSSSGSTDF
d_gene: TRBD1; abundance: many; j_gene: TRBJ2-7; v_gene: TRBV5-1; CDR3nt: TGCGCCAGCAGCTTGGAACAGGGGAACTACGAGCAGTACTTC; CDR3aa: CASSLEQGNYEQYF
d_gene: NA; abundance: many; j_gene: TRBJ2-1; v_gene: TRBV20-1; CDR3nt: TGCAGTGCTAGAATAACCGGGACACCCTCCTACAATGAGCAGTTCTTC; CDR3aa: CSARITGTPSYNEQFF
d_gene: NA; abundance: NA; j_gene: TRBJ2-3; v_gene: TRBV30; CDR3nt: TGTGCCTGGACCCCCGGACAGATCGGGGGCGCAGATACGCAGTATTTT; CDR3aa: CAWTPGQIGGADTQYF
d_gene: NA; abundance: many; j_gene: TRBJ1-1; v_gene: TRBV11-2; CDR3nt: TGTGCCAGCAGCTTAGTATCAGGGACGAACACTGAAGCTTTCTTT; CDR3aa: CASSLVSGTNTEAFF
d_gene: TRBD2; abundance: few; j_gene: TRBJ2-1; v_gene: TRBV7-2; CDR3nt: TGTGCCAGCAGCTTAGCCAGACTAGCCTTCAATGAGCAGTTCTTC; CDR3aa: CASSLARLAFNEQFF
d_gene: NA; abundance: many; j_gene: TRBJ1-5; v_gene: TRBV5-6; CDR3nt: TGTGCCAGCAGCGCGGGACACCCCGCTCAGCCCCAGCATTTT; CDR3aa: CASSAGHPAQPQHF
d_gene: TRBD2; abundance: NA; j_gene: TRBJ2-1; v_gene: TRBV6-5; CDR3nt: TGTGCCAGCAGTTACTCAGCTGGGACTAGCGGGAGGGGAGTGTCCTACAATGAGCAGTTCTTC; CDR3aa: CASSYSAGTSGRGVSYNEQFF
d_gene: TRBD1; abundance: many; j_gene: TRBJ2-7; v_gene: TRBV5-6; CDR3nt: TGTGCCAGCAGCTGGGGCAGGACCGGGACAGGGTCCGAGCAGTACTTC; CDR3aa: CASSWGRTGTGSEQYF
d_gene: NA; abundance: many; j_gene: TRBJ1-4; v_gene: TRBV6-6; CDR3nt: TGTGCCAGCACGGCCGGGGTGGGTTGGTATGAAAAACTGTTTTTT; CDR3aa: CASTAGVGWYEKLFF
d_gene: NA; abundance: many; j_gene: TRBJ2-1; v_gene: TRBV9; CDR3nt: TGTGCCAGCAACGACGGATACTCCTACAATGAGCAGTTCTTC; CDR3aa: CASNDGYSYNEQFF
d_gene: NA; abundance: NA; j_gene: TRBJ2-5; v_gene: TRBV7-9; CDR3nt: TGTGCCAGCAGCTTAACATCAGGAACAGCGGGAGAGACCCAGTACTTC; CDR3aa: CASSLTSGTAGETQYF
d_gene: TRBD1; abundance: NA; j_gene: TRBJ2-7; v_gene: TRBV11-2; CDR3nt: TGTGCCAGCAGCTTACCCCGGACAGGGGACCCCTCCTACGAGCAGTACTTC; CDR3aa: CASSLPRTGDPSYEQYF
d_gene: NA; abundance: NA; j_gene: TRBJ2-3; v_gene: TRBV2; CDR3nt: TGTGCCAGCAGTATGGACAGCAGAGCAGATACGCAGTATTTT; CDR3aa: CASSMDSRADTQYF
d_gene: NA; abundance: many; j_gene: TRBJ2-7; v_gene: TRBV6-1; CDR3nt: TGTGCCAGCAGTCCGGGACAGGGAAACGAAGCGGGAGGGCGGGAGCAGTACTTC; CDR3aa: CASSPGQGNEAGGREQYF
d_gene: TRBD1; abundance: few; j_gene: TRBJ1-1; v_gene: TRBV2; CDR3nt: TGTGCCAGCAGTGAAAAGATAGGCTCTGGGACAGGGCTTCTTCGGTCGAACACTGAAGCTTTCTTT; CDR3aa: CASSEKIGSGTGLLRSNTEAFF
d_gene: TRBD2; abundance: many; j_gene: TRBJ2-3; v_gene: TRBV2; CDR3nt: TGTGCCAGCAGTTTGGACGCGGTAGCGGGAAAATCAGATACGCAGTATTTT; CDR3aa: CASSLDAVAGKSDTQYF
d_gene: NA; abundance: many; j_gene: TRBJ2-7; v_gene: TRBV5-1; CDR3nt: TGCGCCAGCAGCTTGAACCTCGGATCCGAGCAGTACTTC; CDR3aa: CASSLNLGSEQYF